Listed below are T cell receptor beta chains from one sample, sequenced in a study of shared clonotypes between healthy human individuals. The repertoire was sequenced with immunoSEQ multiplex PCR; TCRdb's copy has only in-frame clones and lacks some. Of approximately 980,000 clones listed, less than 85% are singletons. The material sequenced was memory CD4+ T cells sorted from blood. These receptor sequences come from a man aged 18-30 years in good health. Both conserved end residues are part of each CDR3. A D gene is named only where the DNA matches it firmly. Size is omitted from some rows. Given values are once, few, many or a class for expanded clones.

clone_size j_call v_call d_call cdr3_nt cdr3_aa
few TRBJ1-2 TRBV5-1 NA TGCGCCAGCAGCGGGGAAACGTTTCTCTACACCTTC CASSGETFLYTF
NA TRBJ1-2 TRBV19 NA TGTGCCAGCAAAAAGGCGTCGGGAGCTAACTATGGCTACACCTTC CASKKASGANYGYTF
once TRBJ2-7 TRBV18 NA TGTGCCAGCTCACCACCTACTAGCGAGCAGTACTTC CASSPPTSEQYF
once TRBJ2-5 TRBV5-1 TRBD2 TGCGCCAGCAGCTTGGAAGGGACTAGCGTTGGAGAGACCCAGTACTTC CASSLEGTSVGETQYF
NA TRBJ1-1 TRBV2 NA TGTGCCAGCAGTGTCCACATGAACACTGAAGCTTTCTTT CASSVHMNTEAFF
NA TRBJ2-5 TRBV13 TRBD1 TGTGCCAGCAGCCCCTCAAACAGGGGCGTGACAGAGACCCAGTACTTC CASSPSNRGVTETQYF
NA TRBJ1-5 TRBV28 NA TGTGCCAGCAGTCCGGCCCCCGCGGATCAGCCCCAGCATTTT CASSPAPADQPQHF
NA TRBJ2-7 TRBV6-1 NA TGTGCCAGCACCCCGGGACGGACCTACGAGCAGTACTTC CASTPGRTYEQYF
few TRBJ2-3 TRBV5-6 NA TGTGCCAGCAGCCGGAGAATAGATACGCAGTATTTT CASSRRIDTQYF
NA TRBJ2-3 TRBV4-1 TRBD1 TGCGCCAGCAGCCAGGTTTCCGGGACAGGGTCTTCTACGCAGTATTTT CASSQVSGTGSSTQYF
NA TRBJ1-5 TRBV7-6 TRBD1 TGTGCCAGCAGCTTAGGGACAGGGAATAACAATCAGCCCCAGCATTTT CASSLGTGNNNQPQHF
few TRBJ2-7 TRBV11-2 TRBD2 TGTGCCAGCAGCTTATTAGCGGGAGGGGGCGAGCAGTACTTC CASSLLAGGGEQYF
many TRBJ1-2 TRBV25-1 NA TGTGCCAGCAGTGAGCGACGGACGGCTGCTAACTATGGCTACACCTTC CASSERRTAANYGYTF
once TRBJ2-3 TRBV5-6 NA TGTGCCAGCAGCTTACTCTCGCGGGCAGATACGCAGTATTTT CASSLLSRADTQYF
NA TRBJ2-3 TRBV7-7 NA TGTGCTAGCAGCCCAGGGTTTTCTAGCACAGATACGCAGTATTTT CASSPGFSSTDTQYF
NA TRBJ2-3 TRBV7-2 NA TGTGCCAGCAGCTTAGCGATTCTCGACGCCGGGCAGTATTTT CASSLAILDAGQYF
NA TRBJ1-4 TRBV18 NA TGTGCCAGCTCACCGGGCAGTCAGGAAAAACTGTTTTTT CASSPGSQEKLFF
NA TRBJ1-4 TRBV7-8 NA TGTGCCAGCAGCTTAATCCCGGGGAGGAGTGAAAAACTGTTTTTT CASSLIPGRSEKLFF
few TRBJ1-6 TRBV6-5 NA TGTGCCAGCACTAGACAGTGGGGGGTGAATTCACCCCTCCACTTT CASTRQWGVNSPLHF
NA TRBJ1-2 TRBV11-2 NA TGTGCCAGCAGCTTCGCAGGCGACTATGGCTACACCTTC CASSFAGDYGYTF
NA TRBJ2-1 TRBV11-2 TRBD2 TGTGCCAGCCTGGTGGGGACTAGCACCTACAATGAGCAGTTCTTC CASLVGTSTYNEQFF
NA TRBJ1-5 TRBV19 NA TGTGCTTCGAGGGGGAGCAATCAGCCCCAGCATTTT CASRGSNQPQHF
NA TRBJ2-3 TRBV5-1 TRBD2 TGCGCCAGCAGCTTGGGGACTAGCCCTAGCACAGATACGCAGTATTTT CASSLGTSPSTDTQYF
NA TRBJ1-6 TRBV10-3 TRBD1 TGTGCCATCCAACCTGACAGGGGTGGCTCACCCCTCCACTTT CAIQPDRGGSPLHF
NA TRBJ2-1 TRBV2 NA TGTGCCAGCAAGCGGGACAACAATGAGCAGTTCTTC CASKRDNNEQFF
NA TRBJ1-1 TRBV12-2 NA TGTGCAAGTCGCTCAGGATGCTGGACAGGAGGGAACACTGAAGCTTTCTTT CASRSGCWTGGNTEAFF
few TRBJ2-7 TRBV5-1 NA TGCGCCAGCAGCTTGGGATTCGGGTCCGAGCAGTACTTC CASSLGFGSEQYF
NA TRBJ1-5 TRBV7-2 NA TGTGCCAGCAAGACAGGAAATCAGCCCCAGCATTTT CASKTGNQPQHF
NA TRBJ1-6 TRBV10-3 NA TGTGCCATCAGTGAGTCGAGGGATAATTCACCCCTCCACTTT CAISESRDNSPLHF
NA TRBJ2-2 TRBV7-2 NA TGTGCCAGCAGCTTTCGTGGGGGAACCGGGGAGCTGTTTTTT CASSFRGGTGELFF
NA TRBJ2-3 TRBV7-2 TRBD2 TGTGCCAGCAGCTTTAAAGCGGGAGGCGGTACAGATACGCAGTATTTT CASSFKAGGGTDTQYF
NA TRBJ2-3 TRBV2 NA TGTGCCAGTAACAGGAGGCTGGGGACAGATACGCAGTATTTT CASNRRLGTDTQYF
NA TRBJ2-7 TRBV18 NA TGTGCCAGCTCAGCCGGGGCGTCCTACGAGCAGTACTTC CASSAGASYEQYF
NA TRBJ2-5 TRBV2 TRBD1 TGTGCCAGCGGACAGGATTTCAAGGGTCAAGAGACCCAGTACTTC CASGQDFKGQETQYF
NA TRBJ2-3 TRBV10-3 NA TGTGCCATCAGTGAATCGGGAGATACGCAGTATTTT CAISESGDTQYF
once TRBJ1-3 TRBV5-1 NA TGCGCCAGCAGCTTCGGGAGTCCCTCTGGAAACACCATATATTTT CASSFGSPSGNTIYF
few TRBJ1-1 TRBV5-4 TRBD1 TGTGCCAGCCGCCTAAATAAGGGACAGGTGAACACTGAAGCTTTCTTT CASRLNKGQVNTEAFF
NA TRBJ2-1 TRBV30 NA TGTGCCTGGAGTGTACTGTGGCGGGACGTCTACAATGAGCAGTTCTTC CAWSVLWRDVYNEQFF
NA TRBJ2-2 TRBV18 NA TGTGCCAGCTCACCACTGGAACCCGCCGGGGAGCTGTTTTTT CASSPLEPAGELFF
NA TRBJ2-7 TRBV5-1 TRBD2 TGCGCCAGCGGATACGGACTAGATCTGGGCTACGAGCAGTACTTC CASGYGLDLGYEQYF
NA TRBJ2-5 TRBV7-8 TRBD1 TGTGCCAGCAGCCGGGACAGGGAAGAGACCCAGTACTTC CASSRDREETQYF
NA TRBJ2-3 TRBV9 TRBD2 TGTGCCAGCAGCGCGGCCGGGGGGGCGAGCACAGATACGCAGTATTTT CASSAAGGASTDTQYF
NA TRBJ1-2 TRBV6-4 NA TGTGCCAGGCCACAGGGTTTCAGCTATGGCTACACCTTC CARPQGFSYGYTF
NA TRBJ1-6 TRBV5-1 NA TGCGCCAGCAGCTTCGGACAGCTGGATGGAGTTTCACCCCTCCACTTT CASSFGQLDGVSPLHF